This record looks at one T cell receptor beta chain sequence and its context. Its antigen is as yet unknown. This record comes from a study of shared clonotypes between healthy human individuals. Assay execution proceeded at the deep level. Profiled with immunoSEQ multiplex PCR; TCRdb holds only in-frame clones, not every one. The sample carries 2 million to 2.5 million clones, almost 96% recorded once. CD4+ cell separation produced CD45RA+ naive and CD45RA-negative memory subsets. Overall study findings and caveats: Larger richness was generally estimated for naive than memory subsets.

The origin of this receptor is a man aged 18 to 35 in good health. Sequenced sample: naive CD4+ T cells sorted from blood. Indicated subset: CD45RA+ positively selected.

The CDR3 sequence: CASSEYLTGFYGYTF. Here the CDR3 DNA reads TGTGCCAGCAGTGAATATTTGACAGGCTTTTATGGCTACACCTTC. The rearrangement links TRBV25-1 to TRBJ1-2, with D possibly matching TRBD1 (6 bases). This CDR3 has 15 amino acids. Germline lookup yields CDR1 MGHDK and CDR2 SYGVNS. The V end was cut by 0 bases, the J end by 5 bases, with 13 bases between.